The clone carrying this T cell receptor (beta chain) was found many times. To make TCR beta libraries, researchers used iRepertoire HTBI primers and Arm-PCR of CDR3 regions. TCRdb independently ran MiXCR on the multiplex PCR reads; one entry per CDR3 protein. The sample lists around 460,000 distinct CDR3 sequences; 14% were seen once. This entry comes from a study of regulatory T cells in long-lasting Graves disease. Time point indicated: newly diagnosed GD, antithyroid drugs for less than 3 months. Researchers made the TCR library from RNA that was extracted from PBMCs. Germline V gene lookup returns CDR1 MNHGY and CDR2 SVAAGI. The CDR3 totals 16 residues. J gave up 6 bases and V 3 bases, and 7 bases lay outside the gene matches. The data were also submitted as part of a second study, on T cells in Graves' hyperthyroidism and ophthalmopathy.

This TCR came from a woman between 45 and 60 years old with Graves disease. The specimen was peripheral blood mononuclear cells (PBMCs), collected at new diagnosis, from a patient treated with antithyroid drugs. This chain links TRBV6-9 with TRBJ2-7, with 14 bases fitting TRBD2. The CDR3 DNA reads as TGTGCCAGCAGTTACTCAACCGGGACTAGCGGGAGCGAGCAGTACTTC. Translating it yields CASSYSTGTSGSEQYF.